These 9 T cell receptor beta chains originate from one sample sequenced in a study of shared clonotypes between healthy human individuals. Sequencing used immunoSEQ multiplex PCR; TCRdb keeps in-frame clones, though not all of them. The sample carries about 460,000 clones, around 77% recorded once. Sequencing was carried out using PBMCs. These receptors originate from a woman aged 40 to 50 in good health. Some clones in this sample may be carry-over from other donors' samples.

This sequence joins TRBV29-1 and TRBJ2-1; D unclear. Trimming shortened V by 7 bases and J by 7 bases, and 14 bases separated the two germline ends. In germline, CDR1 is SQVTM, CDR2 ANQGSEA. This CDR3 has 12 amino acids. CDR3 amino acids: CSADLPSNEQFF. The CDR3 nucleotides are TGCAGCGCTGACCTCCCCAGTAATGAGCAGTTCTTC.

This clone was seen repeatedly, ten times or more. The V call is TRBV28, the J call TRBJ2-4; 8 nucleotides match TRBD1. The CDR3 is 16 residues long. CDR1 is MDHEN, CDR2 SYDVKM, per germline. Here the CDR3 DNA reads TGTGCTCACAGTTTATCCCAGGGGGCTGGCAAAAACATTCAGTACTTC. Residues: CAHSLSQGAGKNIQYF.

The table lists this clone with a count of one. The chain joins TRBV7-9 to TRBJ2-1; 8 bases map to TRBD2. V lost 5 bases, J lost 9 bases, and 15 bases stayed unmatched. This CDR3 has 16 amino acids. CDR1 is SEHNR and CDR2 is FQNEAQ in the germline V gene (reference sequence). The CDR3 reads CASSVSGMILGGEQFF. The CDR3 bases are TGTGCCAGCAGCGTTAGCGGGATGATACTAGGGGGTGAGCAGTTCTTC.

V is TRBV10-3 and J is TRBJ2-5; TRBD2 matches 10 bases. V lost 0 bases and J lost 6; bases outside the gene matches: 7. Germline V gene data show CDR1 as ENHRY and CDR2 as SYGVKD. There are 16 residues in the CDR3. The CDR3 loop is CAISESASGRAKTQYF. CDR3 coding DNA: TGTGCCATCAGTGAGTCGGCTAGCGGGAGAGCAAAGACCCAGTACTTC.

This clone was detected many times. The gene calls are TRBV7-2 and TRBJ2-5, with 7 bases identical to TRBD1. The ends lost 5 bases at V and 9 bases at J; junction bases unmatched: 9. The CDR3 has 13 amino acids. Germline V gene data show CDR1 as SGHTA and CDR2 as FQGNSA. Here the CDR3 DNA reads TGTGCCAGCAGCCAAACAGGGGAAACGGCCCAGTACTTC. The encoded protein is CASSQTGETAQYF.

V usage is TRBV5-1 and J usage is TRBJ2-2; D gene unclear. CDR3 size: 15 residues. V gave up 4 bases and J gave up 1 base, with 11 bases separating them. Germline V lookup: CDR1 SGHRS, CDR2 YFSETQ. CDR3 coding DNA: TGCGCCAGCAGCGTCGCGGCGGTGAACACCGGGGAGCTGTTTTTT. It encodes CASSVAAVNTGELFF.

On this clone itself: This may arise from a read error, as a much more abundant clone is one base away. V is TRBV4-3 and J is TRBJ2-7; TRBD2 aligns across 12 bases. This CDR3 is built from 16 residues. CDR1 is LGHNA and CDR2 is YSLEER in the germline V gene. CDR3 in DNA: TGCGCCAGCGGCCAAGCCCTAGCGGGAGGGGGTTACGAGCAGTACTTC. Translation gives CASGQALAGGGYEQYF.

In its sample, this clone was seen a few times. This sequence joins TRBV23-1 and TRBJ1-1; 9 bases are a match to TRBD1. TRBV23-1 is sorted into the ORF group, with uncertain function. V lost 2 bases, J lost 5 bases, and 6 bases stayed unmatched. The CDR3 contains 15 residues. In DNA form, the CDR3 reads TGCGCCAGCAGTCAACAACAGGGGGCGCAAACTGAAGCTTTCTTT. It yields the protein CASSQQQGAQTEAFF.

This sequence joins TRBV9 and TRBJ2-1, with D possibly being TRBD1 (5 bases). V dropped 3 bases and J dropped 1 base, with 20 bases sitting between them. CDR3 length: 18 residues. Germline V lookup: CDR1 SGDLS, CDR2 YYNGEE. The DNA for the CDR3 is TGTGCCAGCAGCGGGCTATCCGTAAGGGGAAAATCCTACAATGAGCAGTTCTTC. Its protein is CASSGLSVRGKSYNEQFF.